Given below is one T cell receptor (beta chain) in context. The entry originates in a study of CD8 T cells in Susac syndrome. With random hexamers, reverse transcription was performed on about 0.5 to 1 ug of RNA. TCRdb re-called the immunoSEQ multiplex PCR reads through MiXCR, storing one row per CDR3 protein. The data show more than 65,000 distinct CDR3 sequences, with around 93% seen just once and about 0.26% held by the top ten. The CDR3 sequence is 13 residues long. The V and J ends lost 0 bases and 5 bases respectively, with 8 bases between them. Germline assignment: CDR1 SGHRS and CDR2 YFSETQ. This chain links TRBV5-1 with TRBJ1-1, with D hard to call. Sequences were obtained from CD8+ T cells from PBMCs. The source is a human donor in good health. The CDR3 nucleotides read TGCGCCAGCAGCTTGGATTGGGGAACTGAAGCTTTCTTT. It codes for CASSLDWGTEAFF. Full variable domain (missing parts from reference TRBV5-1 and TRBJ1-1): KAGVTQTPRYLIKTRGQQVTLSCSPISGHRSVSWYQQTPGQGLQFLFEYFSETQRNKGNFPGRFSGRQFSNSRSEMNVSTLELGDSALYLCASSLDWGTEAFFGQGTRLTVV.